The rows below give T cell receptor beta chains drawn from one sample of a study of T cell responses to AZD1222 COVID-19 vaccine. The table came from immunoSEQ multiplex PCR; TCRdb's copy has only in-frame clones and leaves some out. Of more than 95,000 clones in the sample, more than 85% were seen once. This specimen was peripheral blood, taken on day 0 of AZD1222 vaccination. The receptor source for this set is an adult in good health. CDR3s include the opening cysteine and the closing phenylalanine or tryptophan. D genes are given only for firm matches. Size tells how often a clone was seen (once, few, many) or the class of an expanded clone, and some rows leave it out.

clone_size	d_call	v_call	j_call	cdr3_nt	cdr3_aa
-	TRBD1	TRBV5-1	TRBJ1-1	TGCGCCAGCAGTCCCGGGACAGGGATGCTTATGAACACTGAAGCTTTCTTT	CASSPGTGMLMNTEAFF
-	-	TRBV28	TRBJ2-1	TGTGCCAGCAGGTTAGTGTATGAGCAGTTCTTC	CASRLVYEQFF
-	TRBD1	TRBV19	TRBJ2-7	TGTGCCAGTAGCCCCGGACAGGGTGTAGAGCAGTACTTC	CASSPGQGVEQYF
-	-	TRBV2	TRBJ1-6	TGTGCCAGCGGCAGCAGGTCCTATAATTCACCCCTCCACTTT	CASGSRSYNSPLHF
-	-	TRBV28	TRBJ2-1	TGTGCCAGCAGCCCTGCGTCGCGCTCCTACAATGAGCAGTTCTTC	CASSPASRSYNEQFF
-	-	TRBV7-9	TRBJ2-7	TGTGCCAGCAGCTTAGCCCTCCGGGGTTACGAGCAGTACTTC	CASSLALRGYEQYF
-	-	TRBV30	TRBJ2-3	TGTGCCTGGGAAAGCCAGAATACGCAGTATTTT	CAWESQNTQYF
-	-	TRBV5-1	TRBJ1-5	TGCGCCAGCAGCCCCCAGGGACTCCATCAGCCCCAGCATTTT	CASSPQGLHQPQHF
-	-	TRBV2	TRBJ1-3	TGTGCCAGCAGTGGAGGGGGTAACACCATATATTTT	CASSGGGNTIYF
-	TRBD2	TRBV5-1	TRBJ2-7	TGCGCCAGCAGCTTGGGACTAGCGGACTACGAGCAGTACTTC	CASSLGLADYEQYF
-	-	TRBV28	TRBJ2-7	TGTGCCAGCAGTCCTGGAGGGCCCTACGAGCAGTACTTC	CASSPGGPYEQYF
few	TRBD1	TRBV11-2	TRBJ1-4	TGTGCCAGCAGCTTATTACAGGGGGGGAATGAAAAACTGTTTTTT	CASSLLQGGNEKLFF
-	-	TRBV7-3	TRBJ2-2	TGTGCCAGCAGCTTCGGCGGGGAGCTGTTTTTT	CASSFGGELFF
-	TRBD2	TRBV7-2	TRBJ2-7	TGTGCCAGCAGCTCCCGGAGCGGGTTAGCGGGAGAGCGCGAGCAGTACTTC	CASSSRSGLAGEREQYF
-	TRBD1	TRBV28	TRBJ2-4	TGTGCCAGCAACCTCAACAGGGGGCAAGATCAGTACTTC	CASNLNRGQDQYF
-	-	TRBV28	TRBJ1-5	TGTGCCAGCAGTTCACACAAATTAAAGGGGAAGTGGCACCAGCCCCAGCATTTT	CASSSHKLKGKWHQPQHF
-	-	TRBV29-1	TRBJ1-2	TGCAGCGTTTATCAGGGTTCGGGGGGTTCACGAGACTTTAGCTATGGCTACACCTTC	CSVYQGSGGSRDFSYGYTF
once	-	TRBV3-1/TRBV3-2	TRBJ1-1	TGTGCCAGCAGGGGACTACCCAACACTGAAGCTTTCTTT	CASRGLPNTEAFF
-	-	TRBV19	TRBJ1-1	TGTGCCAGTAGTGCTTATCCAGGGAACACTGAAGCTTTCTTT	CASSAYPGNTEAFF
-	-	TRBV12-5	TRBJ2-2	TGTGCTAGTGTTTCGGAATCCAACACCGGGGAGCTGTTTTTT	CASVSESNTGELFF
-	TRBD1	TRBV5-5	TRBJ1-2	TGTGCCAGCAGCCTGGGGGACAGAAGGGATGGCTACACCTTC	CASSLGDRRDGYTF
-	-	TRBV4-1	TRBJ1-5	TGCGCCAGCAGCCAATATTCGGGGAGCCAGCCCCAGCATTTT	CASSQYSGSQPQHF
once	TRBD2	TRBV13	TRBJ2-7	TGTGCCAGCAGCTTAGGGATAGCGGGAGCAACCTACGAGCAGTACTTC	CASSLGIAGATYEQYF
once	TRBD2	TRBV6-5	TRBJ2-5	TGTGCCAGCAGCGGGAGGGCCGTAGAGACCCAGTACTTC	CASSGRAVETQYF
-	TRBD1	TRBV27	TRBJ1-2	TGTGCCAGCAGTCCATCGGGACAGGGTATCTCGGCTTATGGCTACACCTTC	CASSPSGQGISAYGYTF
-	-	TRBV15	TRBJ2-7	TGTGCCACCAGCAGGGTCGTTTCCTACGAGCAGTACTTC	CATSRVVSYEQYF
-	-	TRBV2	TRBJ1-5	TGTGCCAGCAACCCGGGAGGAGGGCAGCCCCAGCATTTT	CASNPGGGQPQHF
-	-	TRBV18	TRBJ1-1	TGTGCCAGCTCACCACCGCTTCGGGGTGGGACTGAAGCTTTCTTT	CASSPPLRGGTEAFF